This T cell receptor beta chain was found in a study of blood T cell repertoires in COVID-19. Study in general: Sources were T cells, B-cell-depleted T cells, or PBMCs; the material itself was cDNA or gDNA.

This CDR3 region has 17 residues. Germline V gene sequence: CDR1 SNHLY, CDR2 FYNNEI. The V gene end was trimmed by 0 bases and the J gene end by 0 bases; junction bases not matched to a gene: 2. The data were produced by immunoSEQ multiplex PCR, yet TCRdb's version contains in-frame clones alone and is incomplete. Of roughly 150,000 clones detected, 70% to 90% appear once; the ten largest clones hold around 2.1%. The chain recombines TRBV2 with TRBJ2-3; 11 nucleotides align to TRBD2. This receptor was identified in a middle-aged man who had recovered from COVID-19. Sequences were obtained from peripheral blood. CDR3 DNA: TGTGCCAGCAGTGAAGCTAGCGGGGGGGTTAGCACAGATACGCAGTATTTT. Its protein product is CASSEASGGVSTDTQYF.